Listed here is a single T cell receptor beta chain. Repertoires were generated with immunoSEQ multiplex PCR, while TCRdb's copy carries only in-frame clones and drops some. The sample lists 55,000 to 75,000 clones, more than 85% occurring once. The sample belongs to a study of cytomegalovirus exposure and HLA in healthy donors. From the roughly 120-subject validation cohort, which was separate from the approximately 670-subject first cohort, the donors were drawn. The CDR3 is 14 residues long. V lost 5 bases and J lost 0, with 8 bases in between. CDR1 and CDR2 (germline): SNHLY, FYNNEI. The sample taken for sequencing was PBMCs. The sequence came from a woman under 30 in good health and CMV-seropositive. This chain links TRBV2 with TRBJ1-5; D gene ambiguous. The CDR3 DNA reads TGTGCCAGCAGTAGGGAGTATAGCAATCAGCCCCAGCATTTT. Translation: CASSREYSNQPQHF.